This T cell receptor (beta chain) was identified in a study of OX40 agonist ivuxolimab in advanced cancers. Turning to the study itself: While on treatment, patients had intravenous ivuxolimab at 0.01 to 10 mg/kg every 2 weeks. Treatment received earlier with anti-PD-1, anti-PD-L1 or anti-CTLA-4 agents was allowed, and less than 45% had some. Study-level points and caveats: Clonal expansion was among the lowest in partial responders at 0.1-3.0 mg/kg, especially CD8+.

Clones were read by immunoSEQ multiplex PCR, and TCRdb kept only the in-frame ones, dropping some. The sample includes approximately 79,000 clones, 94% of them seen just once. Comments on this clone: What it recognizes is unknown.

This CDR3 is 14 amino acids long. V was pared by 4 bases and J by 0 bases, with 9 bases between. Germline V gene sequence: CDR1 SGDLS, CDR2 YYNGEE. The V and J genes are TRBV9 and TRBJ2-3; D not certain. This clonotype originated in an adult with an advanced solid tumor such as melanoma, head and neck, liver or kidney cancer. The sequencing here drew on CD4+ or CD8+ T cells sorted from blood, taken in a trial of the OX40 agonist ivuxolimab. For the CDR3, the DNA is TGTGCCAGCAGCCCCCACGGGAGCACAGATACGCAGTATTTT. Encoded protein: CASSPHGSTDTQYF.